This TCR beta chain was identified during a study of yellow fever vaccine responses in identical twins. Study-level results: As reported, the vaccine T cell response of twins seemed partly convergent and partly personalized.

TCRdb re-called the RT-PCR reads through MiXCR, storing one row per CDR3 protein. The sample carries fewer than 7,000 distinct CDR3 sequences, 77% recorded once. V shed 4 bases, J shed 6 bases, and the junction held 4 bases outside the gene matches. Germline CDR1 reads SGHDN; CDR2 reads FVKESK. There are 15 residues in the CDR3. In the case of this clonotype: Its specificity is not known.

The sample in question was T cells from blood (PBMCs), unsorted or a sorted subset (not recorded which), obtained before or after yellow fever vaccination (not recorded which). The TCR sequence derives from a woman aged 18-30 years who received the yellow fever vaccine. This chain uses TRBV14 with TRBJ2-1; the match to TRBD2 covers 12 bases. CDR3: CASSLTSGRFNEQFF. The CDR3 DNA sequence: TGTGCCAGCAGCCTAACTAGCGGGAGGTTCAATGAGCAGTTCTTC. Full variable domain (missing parts from reference TRBV14 and TRBJ2-1): EAGVTQFPSHSVIEKGQTVTLRCDPISGHDNLYWYRRVMGKEIKFLLHFVKESKQDESGMPNNRFLAERTGGTYSTLKVQPAELEDSGVYFCASSLTSGRFNEQFFGPGTRLTVL.